A selection of T cell receptor beta chains follows, all from one sample in a study of cytomegalovirus exposure and HLA in healthy donors. Clones were read by immunoSEQ multiplex PCR, and TCRdb kept only the in-frame ones, dropping some. Altogether more than 95,000 clones are present, 10% to 13% being singletons, with the ten largest covering under 6%. The sample comprised PBMCs. Source of these receptors: a woman between 18 and 30 years old in good health and CMV-seropositive. Both conserved end residues are part of each CDR3. The D gene is left open where the match is weak. Clone size is not always given. Where it is, it says once, few, many or a class for expanded clones.

abundance	v_gene	j_gene	d_gene	CDR3nt	CDR3aa
few	TRBV13	TRBJ2-3	TRBD1	TGTGCCAGCAGCTTTTCCGGGCCAGGGGGATTCACAGATACGCAGTATTTT	CASSFSGPGGFTDTQYF
NA	TRBV6-1	TRBJ2-1	NA	TGTGCCAGCAGTGTGACATACAATGAGCAGTTCTTC	CASSVTYNEQFF
few	TRBV28	TRBJ2-7	NA	TGTGCCAGCAGTTATAACTCCTACGAGCAGTACTTC	CASSYNSYEQYF
few	TRBV28	TRBJ2-7	NA	TGTGCCAGCAGTTTGCCCCCGGGACTGGGAATGGGCGAGCAGTACTTC	CASSLPPGLGMGEQYF
few	TRBV7-2	TRBJ2-1	TRBD1	TGTGCCAGCAGCTCCATCGGGACAGACAATGAGCAGTTCTTC	CASSSIGTDNEQFF
few	TRBV19	TRBJ2-1	TRBD2	TGTGCCAGTCGGGCAGGGGGGACTATAACTAGCGGGAGGACTGAGCAGTTCTTC	CASRAGGTITSGRTEQFF
few	TRBV15	TRBJ2-7	NA	TGTGCCACCAGCAGACATGAAGGGGCCTACGAGCAGTACTTC	CATSRHEGAYEQYF
few	TRBV7-2	TRBJ2-5	NA	TGTGCCAGCAGCTTTCCCCCCCTCTCGGCCCAGTACTTC	CASSFPPLSAQYF
few	TRBV6-5	TRBJ2-2	NA	TGTGCCAGCAGCTCGGACTACAACACCGGGGAGCTGTTTTTT	CASSSDYNTGELFF
NA	TRBV5-4	TRBJ2-7	TRBD2	TGTGCCAGCACCCTAACTGCCGGCGGGAGATCCTCCTACGAGCAGTACTTC	CASTLTAGGRSSYEQYF
NA	TRBV5-5	TRBJ1-5	NA	TGTGCCAGCAGCTTGCGTAGGGCGGGTCAGCCCCAGCATTTT	CASSLRRAGQPQHF
NA	TRBV4-1	TRBJ2-1	NA	TGCGCCAGCAGCCCGTCGATGAAGGGAGCCTCCTACAATGAGCAGTTCTTC	CASSPSMKGASYNEQFF
NA	TRBV5-4	TRBJ1-5	NA	TGTGCCAGCAGCATGGGCGGGGGAATAGTGGATCAGCCCCAGCATTTT	CASSMGGGIVDQPQHF
few	TRBV6-5	TRBJ2-1	TRBD2	TGTGCCAGCAGTTACCAGCGGGAATACAATGAGCAGTTCTTC	CASSYQREYNEQFF
NA	TRBV9	TRBJ2-3	NA	TGTGCCAGCAGCGCGGGGGTCATGGGCACAGATACGCAGTATTTT	CASSAGVMGTDTQYF
NA	TRBV28	TRBJ1-2	TRBD1	TGTGCCAGCACCGACAGGGCTTTGGGCTACACCTTC	CASTDRALGYTF
few	TRBV15	TRBJ2-7	NA	TGTGCCACCAGCAGGGGTGGAGGGATCGGGAACGAGCAGTACTTC	CATSRGGGIGNEQYF
few	TRBV27	TRBJ1-4	TRBD1	TGTGCCAGCAGATCCGGACAGGGGGCGTTGGAAAAACTGTTTTTT	CASRSGQGALEKLFF
few	TRBV28	TRBJ1-1	TRBD1	TGTGCCAGCAGTGCCAGACAGGGGGCCACTGAAGCTTTCTTT	CASSARQGATEAFF
NA	TRBV20-1	TRBJ1-2	NA	TGCAGTGCTAGAGGGGCTGGGGGCTACACCTTC	CSARGAGGYTF
few	TRBV5-6	TRBJ1-4	NA	TGTGCCAGCAGCTTGGTCGGGGGGACAAGAGACGAAAAACTGTTTTTT	CASSLVGGTRDEKLFF
few	TRBV30	TRBJ2-2	TRBD2	TGTGCCTGGACCAAACCCGGACTAGCTATGAACACCGGGGAGCTGTTTTTT	CAWTKPGLAMNTGELFF
NA	TRBV7-9	TRBJ1-3	NA	TGTGCCAGTCCCGAGGACACCATATATTTT	CASPEDTIYF
few	TRBV27	TRBJ2-3	NA	TGTGCCAGCAGTTTCCCCGCAGATACGCAGTATTTT	CASSFPADTQYF
few	TRBV10-3	TRBJ2-5	NA	TGTGCCACCCGCCGGGGAAATCAAGAGACCCAGTACTTC	CATRRGNQETQYF
few	TRBV5-1	TRBJ1-1	NA	TGCGCCAGCAGCTTGGCCCCCCTAATTACTGAAGCTTTCTTT	CASSLAPLITEAFF
NA	TRBV6-5	TRBJ2-7	TRBD2	TGTGCCAGCGCACTAGCGGGAGGCGTCTACGCGCAGTACTTC	CASALAGGVYAQYF
NA	TRBV18	TRBJ2-2	NA	TGTGCCAGCTCACCCTTATCCAACACCGGGGAGCTGTTTTTT	CASSPLSNTGELFF
few	TRBV7-3	TRBJ1-1	NA	TGTGCCAGCAGTACAGGGAATGCGGAAGCTTTCTTT	CASSTGNAEAFF
NA	TRBV10-3	TRBJ2-7	TRBD1	TGTGCCATCAGCCTGGGACAGGGGGAGACTAGGTTTTTC	CAISLGQGETRFF
NA	TRBV4-1	TRBJ1-4	NA	TGCGCCAGCAGCCAAGCAACAGGTCGACTCGAAAAACTGTTTTTT	CASSQATGRLEKLFF
NA	TRBV7-8	TRBJ1-1	NA	TGTGCCAGCAGCTTAGTTACGGGAACTGAAGCTTTCTTT	CASSLVTGTEAFF
few	TRBV6-1	TRBJ2-1	NA	TGTGCCAGCAGTAGAGCAACGGGGGGCATTGAGCAGTTCTTC	CASSRATGGIEQFF
NA	TRBV6-5	TRBJ2-3	NA	TGTGCCAGCAGCAAGGACAGCCCTAGCACAGATACGCAGTATTTT	CASSKDSPSTDTQYF
few	TRBV5-1	TRBJ1-4	TRBD1	TGCGCCAGCAGCTCACAGGGGGCGGCTAATGAAAAACTGTTTTTT	CASSSQGAANEKLFF
NA	TRBV15	TRBJ2-1	TRBD1	TGTGCCACCAGCACCCGGACAGGGGCTGGCAATGAGCAGTTCTTC	CATSTRTGAGNEQFF
few	TRBV5-6	TRBJ1-1	NA	TGTGCCAGCAGCTTGGGAGAAGCGGCTGAAGCTTTCTTT	CASSLGEAAEAFF
few	TRBV29-1	TRBJ2-7	NA	TGCAGCGTTGTAGATGAGTCGGGAGAACGCTACGAGCAGTACTTC	CSVVDESGERYEQYF
NA	TRBV6-6	TRBJ2-2	NA	TGTGCCAGCAGTTACTCCTTCGGGGGGCACGGGGAGCTGTTTTTT	CASSYSFGGHGELFF
few	TRBV27	TRBJ2-3	NA	TGTGCCAGCAGTCAGGGGACCATTGAGACAGATACGCAGTATTTT	CASSQGTIETDTQYF